This T cell receptor beta chain originates from a study of monozygotic twins with inflammatory bowel disease. The CDR3 sequence is 15 residues long. The germline CDR1 and CDR2 sequences are SEHNR and FQNEAQ (reference sequence). TCRdb reprocessed the 5' RACE reads, with one entry per CDR3 protein and no DNA. This table lists about 160,000 distinct CDR3 sequences. The sequenced sample consisted of blood. The clonotype comes from a human donor with ulcerative colitis or Crohn's disease, or a healthy co-twin of an affected twin (not recorded which). V is TRBV7-9 and J is TRBJ2-1; TCRdb's D gene call, TRBD1, goes unchecked for lack of DNA. The chain's CDR3 is CASSTPGTVYNEQFF.